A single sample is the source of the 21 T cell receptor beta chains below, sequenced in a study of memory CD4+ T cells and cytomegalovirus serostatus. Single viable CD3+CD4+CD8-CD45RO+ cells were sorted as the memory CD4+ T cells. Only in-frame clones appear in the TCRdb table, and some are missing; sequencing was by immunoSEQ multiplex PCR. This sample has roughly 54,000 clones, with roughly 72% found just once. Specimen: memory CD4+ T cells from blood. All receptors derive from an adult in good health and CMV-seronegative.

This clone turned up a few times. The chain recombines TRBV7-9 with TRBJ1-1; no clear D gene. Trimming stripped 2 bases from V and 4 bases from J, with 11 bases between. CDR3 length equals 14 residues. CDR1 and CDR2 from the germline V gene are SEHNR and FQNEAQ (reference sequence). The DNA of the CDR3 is TGTGCCAGCAGCTTATCCGGGTCTGGCACTGAAGCTTTCTTT. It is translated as CASSLSGSGTEAFF.

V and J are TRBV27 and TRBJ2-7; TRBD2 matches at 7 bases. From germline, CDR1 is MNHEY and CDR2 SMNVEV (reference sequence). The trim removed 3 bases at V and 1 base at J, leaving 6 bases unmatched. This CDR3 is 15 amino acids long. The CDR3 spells CASSLYRTSSYEQYF. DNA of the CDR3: TGTGCCAGCAGTTTGTATCGGACTAGTTCCTACGAGCAGTACTTC.

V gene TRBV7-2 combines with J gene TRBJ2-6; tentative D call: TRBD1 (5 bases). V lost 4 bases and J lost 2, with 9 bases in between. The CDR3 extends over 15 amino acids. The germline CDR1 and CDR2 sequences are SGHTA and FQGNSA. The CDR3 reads CASSSPGPGANVLTF. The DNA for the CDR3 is TGTGCCAGCAGCTCTCCAGGGCCTGGGGCCAACGTCCTGACTTTC.

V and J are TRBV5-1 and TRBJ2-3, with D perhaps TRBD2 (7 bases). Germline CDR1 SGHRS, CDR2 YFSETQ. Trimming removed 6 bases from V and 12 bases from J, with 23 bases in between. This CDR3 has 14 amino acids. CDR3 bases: TGCGCCAGCAACCTAGCGGACCCGGGGGCACCCCAGTATTTT. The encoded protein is CASNLADPGAPQYF.

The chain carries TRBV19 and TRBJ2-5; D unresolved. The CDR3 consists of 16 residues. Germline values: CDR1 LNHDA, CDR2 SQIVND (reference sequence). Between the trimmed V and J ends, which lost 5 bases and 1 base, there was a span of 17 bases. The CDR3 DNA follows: TGTGCCAGTAGTCCCCCGTGGGGTACCAGCCAAGAGACCCAGTACTTC. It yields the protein CASSPPWGTSQETQYF.

CDR3 nucleotide sequence: TGTGCCAGCAGTGACATTACAGGGGGCAATAACTATGGCTACACCTTC. Translated, it gives CASSDITGGNNYGYTF. The V call is TRBV7-9, the J call TRBJ1-2; 9 positions match TRBD1. The CDR3 is made up of 16 amino acids. With V trimmed by 6 bases and J by 1 base, 9 bases remained unmatched. The germline gives CDR1 SEHNR, CDR2 FQNEAQ (reference sequence).

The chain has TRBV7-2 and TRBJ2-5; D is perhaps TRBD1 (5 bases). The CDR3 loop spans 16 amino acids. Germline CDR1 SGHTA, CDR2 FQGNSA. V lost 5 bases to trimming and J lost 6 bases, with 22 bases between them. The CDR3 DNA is TGTGCCAGCAGCAGGCAGGCCCAGGGCCTGGAAAAGACCCAGTACTTC. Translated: CASSRQAQGLEKTQYF.

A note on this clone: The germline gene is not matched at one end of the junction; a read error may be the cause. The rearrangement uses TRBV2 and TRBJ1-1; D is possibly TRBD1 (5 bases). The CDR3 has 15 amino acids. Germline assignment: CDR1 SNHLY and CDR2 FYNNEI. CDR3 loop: CASREGLEGRREAFF. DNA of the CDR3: TGTGCCAGCAGGGAAGGATTAGAGGGACGCAGGGAAGCTTTCTTT.

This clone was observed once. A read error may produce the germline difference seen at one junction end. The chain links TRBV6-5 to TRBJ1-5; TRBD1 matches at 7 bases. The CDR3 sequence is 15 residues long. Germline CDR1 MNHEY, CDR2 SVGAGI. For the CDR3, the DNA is TGTGCCAGCGGTTACGGGACAGAGGGTGGAAAGCCCCAGCATTTT. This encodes CASGYGTEGGKPQHF.

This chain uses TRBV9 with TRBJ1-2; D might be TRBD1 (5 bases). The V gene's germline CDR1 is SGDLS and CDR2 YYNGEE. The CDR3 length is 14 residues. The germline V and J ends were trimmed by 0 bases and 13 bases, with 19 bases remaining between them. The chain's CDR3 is CASSVDLVGGAGTF. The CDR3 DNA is TGTGCCAGCAGCGTAGATTTGGTAGGAGGGGCGGGCACCTTC.

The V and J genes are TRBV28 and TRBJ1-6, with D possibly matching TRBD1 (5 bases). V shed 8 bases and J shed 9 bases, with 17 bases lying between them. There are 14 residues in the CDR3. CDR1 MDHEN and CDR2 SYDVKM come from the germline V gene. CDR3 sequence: CASAPPRDFSPLHF. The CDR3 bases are TGTGCCAGCGCCCCGCCCCGGGACTTTTCACCCCTCCACTTT.

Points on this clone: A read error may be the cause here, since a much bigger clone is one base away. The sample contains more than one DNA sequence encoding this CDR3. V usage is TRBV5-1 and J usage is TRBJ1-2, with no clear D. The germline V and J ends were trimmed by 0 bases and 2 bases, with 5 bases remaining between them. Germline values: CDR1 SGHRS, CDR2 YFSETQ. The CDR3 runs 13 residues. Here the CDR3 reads CASSLEGNYGYTF. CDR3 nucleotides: TGCGCCAGCAGCTTGGAAGGAAACTATGGCTACACCTTC.

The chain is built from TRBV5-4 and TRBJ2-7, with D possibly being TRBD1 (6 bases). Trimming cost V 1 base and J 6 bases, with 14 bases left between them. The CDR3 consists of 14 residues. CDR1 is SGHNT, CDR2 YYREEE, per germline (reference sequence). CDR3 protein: CASSLPGEYGEQYF. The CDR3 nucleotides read TGTGCCAGCAGCTTGCCAGGGGAATATGGCGAGCAGTACTTC.

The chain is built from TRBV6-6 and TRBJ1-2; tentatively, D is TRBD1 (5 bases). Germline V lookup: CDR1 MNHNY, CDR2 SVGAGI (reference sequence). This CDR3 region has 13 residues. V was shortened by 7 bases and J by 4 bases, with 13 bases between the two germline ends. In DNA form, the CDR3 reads TGTGCCAGCACCAACGGGGGTTTCTATGGCTACACCTTC. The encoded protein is CASTNGGFYGYTF.

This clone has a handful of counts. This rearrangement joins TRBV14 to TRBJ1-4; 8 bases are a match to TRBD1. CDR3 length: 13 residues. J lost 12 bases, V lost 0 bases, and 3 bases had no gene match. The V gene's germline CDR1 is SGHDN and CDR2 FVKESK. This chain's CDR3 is CASSQDLRGQLFF. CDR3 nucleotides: TGTGCCAGCAGCCAAGATCTCAGGGGGCAACTGTTTTTT.

In DNA form, the CDR3 reads TGTGCCAGCAGTTTGAACAGGGGGGGAGATACGCAGTATTTT. Protein sequence: CASSLNRGGDTQYF. This rearrangement joins TRBV28 to TRBJ2-3; maybe TRBD1 (8 bases). Germline V lookup: CDR1 MDHEN, CDR2 SYDVKM. V was trimmed by 3 bases and J by 5 bases, leaving 12 bases between them. This CDR3 is built from 14 residues.

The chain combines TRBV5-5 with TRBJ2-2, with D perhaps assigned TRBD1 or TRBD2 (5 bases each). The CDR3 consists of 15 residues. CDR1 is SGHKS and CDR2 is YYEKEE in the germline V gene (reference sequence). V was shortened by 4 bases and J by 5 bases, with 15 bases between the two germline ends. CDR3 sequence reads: CASSAGTPRTGELFF. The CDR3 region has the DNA TGTGCCAGCAGCGCCGGGACCCCGAGGACCGGGGAGCTGTTTTTT.

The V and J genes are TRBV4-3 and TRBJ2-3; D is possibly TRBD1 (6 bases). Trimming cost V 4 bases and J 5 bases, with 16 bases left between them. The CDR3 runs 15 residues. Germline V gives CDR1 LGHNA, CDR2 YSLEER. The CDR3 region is CASSRLQGMIDTQYF. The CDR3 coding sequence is TGCGCCAGCAGCCGACTACAGGGTATGATAGATACGCAGTATTTT.

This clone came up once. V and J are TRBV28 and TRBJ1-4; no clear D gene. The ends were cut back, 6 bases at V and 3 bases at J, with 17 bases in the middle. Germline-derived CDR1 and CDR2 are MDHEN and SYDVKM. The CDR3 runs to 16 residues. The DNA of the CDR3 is TGTGCCAGCAGCCTATATCGGACTTTTGCTAATGAAAAACTGTTTTTT. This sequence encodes CASSLYRTFANEKLFF. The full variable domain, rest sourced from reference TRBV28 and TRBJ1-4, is DVKVTQSSRYLVKRTGEKVFLECVQDMDHENMFWYRQDPGLGLRLIYFSYDVKMKEKGDIPEGYSVSREKKERFSLILESASTNQTSMYLCASSLYRTFANEKLFFGSGTQLSVL.

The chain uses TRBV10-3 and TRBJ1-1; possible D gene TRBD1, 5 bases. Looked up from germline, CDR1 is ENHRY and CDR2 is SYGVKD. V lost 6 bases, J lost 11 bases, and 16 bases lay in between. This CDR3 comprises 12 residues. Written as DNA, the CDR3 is TGTGCCATCAGCGGTCAGACAGAGGAGGCTTTCTTT. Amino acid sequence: CAISGQTEEAFF.

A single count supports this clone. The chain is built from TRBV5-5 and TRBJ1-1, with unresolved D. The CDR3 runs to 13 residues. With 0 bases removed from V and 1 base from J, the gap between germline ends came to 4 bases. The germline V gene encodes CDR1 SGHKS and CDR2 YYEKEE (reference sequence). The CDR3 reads CASSLAGNTEAFF. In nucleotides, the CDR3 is TGTGCCAGCAGCTTGGCTGGGAACACTGAAGCTTTCTTT.